This T cell receptor (beta chain) was documented in a study of spatial heterogeneity in lung cancer. Study overall: Beta-chain sequences were consistently detected more often than alpha-chain sequences.

TCRdb used MiXCR to reprocess the 5' RACE reads, holding one entry per CDR3 protein. This repertoire shows about 5,700 distinct CDR3 sequences, 4% to 5.5% found once; its top ten account for around 8.7%. This clonotype was observed a handful of times. As to time point: sample taken at primary tumor resection. Donors were roughly 70 untreated early-stage non-small cell lung cancer patients. Sequencing of whole RNA from tumor, nontumor lung or frozen PBMC involved no sorting. This specimen consisted of normal lung tissue next to the tumor, obtained at surgery. The clonotype comes from a female donor with early-stage non-small cell lung cancer.

Here the CDR3 DNA reads TGTGCCTGGAAACCGACAGGGTTTGAAGCTTTCTTT. Translated: CAWKPTGFEAFF. The chain is built from TRBV30 and TRBJ1-1; 7 nucleotides match TRBD1. The junction had 6 bases not matched to a gene; V was cut back by 4 bases and J by 7 bases. The CDR3 is 12 amino acids. Germline CDR1 and CDR2: GTSNPN and SVGIG (reference sequence). Using reference TRBV30 and TRBJ1-1 for the parts outside the CDR3, the full variable domain is SQTIHQWPATLVQPVGSPLSLECTVEGTSNPNLYWYRQAAGRGLQLLFYSVGIGQISSEVPQNLSASRPQDRQFILSSKKLLLSDSGFYLCAWKPTGFEAFFGQGTRLTVV.